This T cell receptor (beta chain) was profiled in a study of blood T cells in healthy people across ages. The study, taken as a whole, reports: Roughly linear age-related decline in beta diversity appeared, significant by age around 40.

V trimming: 5 bases; J trimming: 0 bases; junction bases outside the gene matches: 5. This CDR3 spans 15 amino acids. Germline V gene data show CDR1 as SNHLY and CDR2 as FYNNEI. About this clonotype itself: Antigen specificity is unknown.

Then a second PCR, running roughly 7 to 12 cycles, was carried out with a sample-barcoded 5' primer and a J-beta primer mix. Every cDNA molecule bore a tag from a template-switch adaptor containing 12 random nucleotides. Each CDR3 protein is one row after TCRdb ran MiXCR on the 5' RACE reads. The data hold around 670,000 distinct CDR3 sequences, with approximately 30% observed a single time. This receptor was taken from a woman of 80 years or more in good health. The rearrangement links TRBV2 to TRBJ1-1; 8 bases align to TRBD1. The specimen sequenced was blood. CDR3 amino acids: CASSQDRVMNTEAFF. DNA for the CDR3: TGTGCCAGCAGTCAGGACAGGGTAATGAACACTGAAGCTTTCTTT.